This T cell receptor (beta chain) appears in the sequencing data of a study of T cells in localized non-small cell lung cancer. Data came from immunoSEQ multiplex PCR; TCRdb stores just in-frame clones and leaves some out. Of about 43,000 clones in the sample, 90% to 95% were seen once. V was shortened by 6 bases and J by 4 bases, with 15 bases between the two germline ends. CDR1 PRHDT and CDR2 FYEKMQ come from the germline V gene (reference sequence). The CDR3 runs to 15 residues. Sequences were derived from PBMCs, sampled before any cancer treatment. This clonotype originated in a woman between 35 and 70 years old with stage II lung adenocarcinoma. V is TRBV13 and J is TRBJ2-2, with D perhaps given as TRBD1 or TRBD2 (6 bases each). The CDR3 here is CASRSTGRGTGELFF. DNA of the CDR3: TGTGCCAGCAGGTCTACAGGGCGGGGCACCGGGGAGCTGTTTTTT.